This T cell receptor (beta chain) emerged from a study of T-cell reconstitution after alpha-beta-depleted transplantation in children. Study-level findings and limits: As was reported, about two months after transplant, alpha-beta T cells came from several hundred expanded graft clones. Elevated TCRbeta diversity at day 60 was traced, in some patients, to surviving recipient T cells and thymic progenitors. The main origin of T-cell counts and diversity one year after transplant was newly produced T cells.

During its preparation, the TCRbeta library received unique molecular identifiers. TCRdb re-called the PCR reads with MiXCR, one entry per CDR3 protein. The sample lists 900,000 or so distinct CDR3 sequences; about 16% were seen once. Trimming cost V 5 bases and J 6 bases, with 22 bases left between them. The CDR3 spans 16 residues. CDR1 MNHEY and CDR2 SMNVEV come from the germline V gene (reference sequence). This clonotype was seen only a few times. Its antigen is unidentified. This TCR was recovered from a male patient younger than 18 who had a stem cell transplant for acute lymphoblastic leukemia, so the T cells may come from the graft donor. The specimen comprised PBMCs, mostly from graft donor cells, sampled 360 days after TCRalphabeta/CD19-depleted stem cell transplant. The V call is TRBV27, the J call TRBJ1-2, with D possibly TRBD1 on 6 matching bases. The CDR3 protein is CASSPHTPNRDDGYTF. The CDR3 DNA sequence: TGTGCCAGCAGTCCCCATACCCCTAACAGGGATGATGGCTACACCTTC.